The 28 T cell receptor beta chains listed next were all sequenced from one sample in a study of radiotherapy plus CTLA-4 blockade in lung cancer. Here immunoSEQ multiplex PCR was the method, and the copy in TCRdb shows in-frame clones only, minus some. This sample has about 36,000 clones; roughly 72% occur once, and the top ten carry about 11%. The sequenced sample was peripheral blood, obtained from a patient treated with radiotherapy plus ipilimumab. Receptors were obtained from a human donor with non-small cell lung cancer who had stable disease on radiotherapy plus ipilimumab.

This clone was detected only a few times. The V and J genes are TRBV4-3 and TRBJ2-1; TRBD1 agrees at 7 bases. CDR1 is LGHNA, CDR2 YSLEER, per germline. The trim removed 3 bases at V and 2 bases at J, leaving 4 bases unmatched. The length of the CDR3 is 15 residues. CDR3 sequence (DNA): TGCGCCAGCAGCCAGTCCGGGACAGCCTACAATGAGCAGTTCTTC. Translated: CASSQSGTAYNEQFF.

The rearrangement joins TRBV19 to TRBJ1-1, with 10 bases identical to TRBD1. J gave up 6 bases and V 6 bases, and 13 bases lay outside the gene matches. Germline lookup yields CDR1 LNHDA and CDR2 SQIVND (reference sequence). The CDR3 is 16 residues long. In DNA, the CDR3 is TGTGCCAGTAGGGGCCTCGGCGGGACAGGGGAAGCTGAAGCTTTCTTT. Its protein product is CASRGLGGTGEAEAFF.

This clone was counted between two and nine times. The V and J genes are TRBV7-9 and TRBJ2-5; 9 bases are a match to TRBD1. Per the germline V gene, CDR1 is SEHNR and CDR2 is FQNEAQ (reference sequence). This CDR3 is 16 amino acids long. Trimming removed 5 bases from V and 0 bases from J; junction bases left unmatched: 7. CDR3 loop: CASSITTGGYQETQYF. CDR3 in DNA: TGTGCCAGCAGCATAACGACAGGGGGGTACCAAGAGACCCAGTACTTC.

The chain uses TRBV6-5 and TRBJ1-1; no firm D call. The germline V gene encodes CDR1 MNHEY and CDR2 SVGAGI. CDR3 length: 13 amino acids. The V gene lost 4 bases and the J gene lost 3 bases, with 9 bases spanning the gap. CDR3 DNA sequence: TGTGCCAGCAGTTGGGTTCGGGACACTGAAGCTTTCTTT. Protein: CASSWVRDTEAFF.

J is TRBJ2-7 and V is TRBV7-8, with D maybe TRBD2 (5 bases). Trimming stripped 7 bases from V and 2 bases from J, with 12 bases between. Per germline, CDR1 SGHVS and CDR2 FQNEAQ. The CDR3 has 13 residues. The CDR3, as DNA: TGTGCCAGCAATACGGGAATCCCCTACGAGCAGTACTTC. Translation: CASNTGIPYEQYF. The full variable domain, completed using reference TRBV7-8 and TRBJ2-7, is GAGVSQSPRYKVAKRGQDVALRCDPISGHVSLFWYQQALGQGPEFLTYFQNEAQLDKSGLPSDRFFAERPEGSVSTLKIQRTQQEDSAVYLCASNTGIPYEQYFGPGTRLTVT.

This clone is judged medium-sized. The genes are TRBV19 and TRBJ1-6; TRBD1 might be the D (6 bases). The V gene's germline CDR1 is LNHDA and CDR2 SQIVND (reference sequence). The V end was cut by 9 bases, the J end by 6 bases, with 15 bases between. The CDR3 extends over 14 amino acids. The CDR3 nucleotides are TGTGCCAGCGCCGCCCGGGGGGCTAATTCACCCCTCCACTTT. Translated, it gives CASAARGANSPLHF.

The V call is TRBV9, the J call TRBJ1-3, with D tentatively TRBD1 (5 bases). Trimming left V 4 bases short and J 2 bases short, with 10 bases between. The CDR3 loop spans 14 amino acids. Germline V gives CDR1 SGDLS, CDR2 YYNGEE. CDR3 amino acids: CASSPGGAGNTIYF. CDR3 bases: TGTGCCAGCAGCCCCGGGGGGGCTGGAAACACCATATATTTT.

This CDR3 reads CASRGGLAGQVVTDTQYF. In DNA form, the CDR3 reads TGCGCCAGCAGGGGGGGACTAGCGGGCCAAGTAGTCACAGATACGCAGTATTTT. The gene calls are TRBV5-1 and TRBJ2-3; 12 bases map to TRBD2. Germline lookup yields CDR1 SGHRS and CDR2 YFSETQ. The CDR3 loop spans 18 amino acids. V shed 5 bases and J 2 bases; nucleotides not matched to a gene: 12.

The rearrangement joins TRBV14 to TRBJ1-6; perhaps TRBD1 as D (5 bases). V was shortened by 3 bases and J by 4 bases, with 7 bases between the two germline ends. In germline, CDR1 is SGHDN, CDR2 FVKESK. This CDR3 has 14 amino acids. This chain's CDR3 is CASSQGLYNSPLHF. CDR3 nucleotides: TGTGCCAGCAGCCAGGGACTGTATAATTCACCCCTCCACTTT.

The chain employs TRBV11-1 and TRBJ2-2; D is ambiguous. The CDR3 covers 13 residues. The germline V and J ends were trimmed by 3 bases and 6 bases, with 8 bases remaining between them. Germline CDR1 and CDR2: SGHAT and FQDESV (reference sequence). CDR3: CASSLAGSGELFF. For the CDR3, the DNA is TGTGCCAGCAGCTTGGCCGGGTCCGGGGAGCTGTTTTTT.

The chain links TRBV6-5 to TRBJ1-1; a possible D gene is TRBD1 (6 bases). Between the trimmed V and J ends, which lost 2 bases and 10 bases, there was a span of 23 bases. The length of the CDR3 is 16 residues. Per the germline V gene, CDR1 is MNHEY and CDR2 is SVGAGI. Here the CDR3 reads CASSYPRGGGTWRAFF. CDR3 DNA sequence: TGTGCCAGCAGTTACCCCCGAGGGGGGGGTACTTGGCGAGCTTTCTTT.

CDR3 amino acids: CASSSRTGGTNTEAFF. The DNA for the CDR3 is TGTGCCAGCAGTTCCCGGACAGGGGGCACGAACACTGAAGCTTTCTTT. This chain connects TRBV6-5 to TRBJ1-1; 11 positions match TRBD1. Germline V gene sequence: CDR1 MNHEY, CDR2 SVGAGI. The CDR3 has 16 amino acids. V lost 4 bases to trimming and J lost 1 base; unmatched junction nucleotides: 5.

The gene calls are TRBV30 and TRBJ2-3; no reliable D call. The CDR3 length is 14 residues. Germline CDR1 reads GTSNPN; CDR2 reads SVGIG (reference sequence). Trimming took 0 bases from V and 10 from J, leaving 17 bases between them. CDR3 coding DNA: TGTGCCTGGAGTGTTGGGTCAGGTCTCCTTGCGCAGTATTTT. This encodes CAWSVGSGLLAQYF.

This clone was counted a few times. This chain links TRBV19 with TRBJ2-1; 7 bases match TRBD1. Germline V gene lookup returns CDR1 LNHDA and CDR2 SQIVND (reference sequence). The CDR3 is 18 residues long. V lost 1 base, J lost 1 base, and 10 bases stayed unmatched. Written as DNA, the CDR3 is TGTGCCAGTAGTATAGCCCGGAGAGGGGGCTCTTCCTACAATGAGCAGTTCTTC. It specifies CASSIARRGGSSYNEQFF.

This clone has just one count. This chain connects TRBV2 to TRBJ1-5; TRBD1 matches 8 bases. The CDR3 length is 15 residues. CDR1 and CDR2 (germline): SNHLY, FYNNEI. Trimming took 5 bases from V and 5 from J; bases not matched to a gene: 8. This chain's CDR3 is CASSSDRALYQPQHF. The CDR3 bases are TGTGCCAGCAGTTCGGACAGGGCCCTATATCAGCCCCAGCATTTT.

The chain uses TRBV5-1 and TRBJ2-5; 13 nucleotides align to TRBD2. The CDR3 covers 17 residues. The ends lost 2 bases at V and 1 base at J; junction bases unmatched: 5. CDR1 and CDR2 from the germline V gene are SGHRS and YFSETQ. CDR3 loop: CASSLGTSGVTQETQYF. The CDR3 coding sequence is TGCGCCAGCAGCTTAGGGACTAGCGGGGTAACCCAAGAGACCCAGTACTTC.

The V gene is TRBV28, the J gene TRBJ2-7; perhaps TRBD2 as D (6 bases). This CDR3 spans 13 amino acids. CDR1 and CDR2 (germline): MDHEN, SYDVKM. Trimming removed 5 bases at V and 3 bases at J, with 11 bases between. CDR3 residues: CASSPMGGYEQYF. The CDR3 nucleotides are TGTGCCAGCAGTCCCATGGGGGGCTACGAGCAGTACTTC.

This clone was seen a handful of times. This chain uses TRBV18 with TRBJ2-7; 9 positions match TRBD1. The J segment lost 2 bases and the V segment lost 3 bases, leaving 11 bases of the junction unmatched. This CDR3 is 17 amino acids long. Looked up from germline, CDR1 is KGHSH and CDR2 is LQKENI. DNA for the CDR3: TGTGCCAGCTCACCGACCCGACCGGGACAGGGCCCCTACGAGCAGTACTTC. Encoded protein: CASSPTRPGQGPYEQYF.

This clone was detected a few times. The chain combines TRBV18 with TRBJ1-4, with D possibly TRBD1 on 5 matching bases. CDR1 and CDR2 (germline): KGHSH, LQKENI. This CDR3 contains 14 residues. Trimming pared 1 base from V and 7 bases from J, leaving 10 bases between. CDR3 sequence reads: CASSPQGEGEKLFF. CDR3 DNA sequence: TGTGCCAGCTCACCACAAGGGGAAGGTGAAAAACTGTTTTTT. Full variable domain (missing parts from reference TRBV18 and TRBJ1-4): NAGVMQNPRHLVRRRGQEARLRCSPMKGHSHVYWYRQLPEEGLKFMVYLQKENIIDESGMPKERFSAEFPKEGPSILRIQQVVRGDSAAYFCASSPQGEGEKLFFGSGTQLSVL.

The table lists this clone with many counts. The chain employs TRBV29-1 and TRBJ2-1; D not resolved. The CDR3 consists of 14 residues. V lost 2 bases and J lost 0, with 8 bases in between. The germline gives CDR1 SQVTM, CDR2 ANQGSEA. The CDR3 nucleotides read TGCAGCGTTGAATGGCAGGTCTCCTACAATGAGCAGTTCTTC. Residues: CSVEWQVSYNEQFF.

The rearrangement uses TRBV25-1 and TRBJ2-5; TRBD1 matches 8 bases. Germline trimming cut 0 bases from V and 6 bases from J; bases unmatched to any gene: 3. In germline, CDR1 is MGHDK, CDR2 SYGVNS. CDR3 size: 14 residues. The CDR3 DNA reads as TGTGCCAGCAGTGAATATGACAGGGGAAAGACCCAGTACTTC. Translation: CASSEYDRGKTQYF.

The V gene is TRBV5-6, the J gene TRBJ1-6, with D possibly being TRBD1 (5 bases). Germline CDR1 reads SGHDT; CDR2 reads YYEEEE. The germline V and J ends were trimmed by 1 base and 9 bases, with 17 bases remaining between them. This CDR3 has 16 residues. The CDR3 DNA sequence: TGTGCCAGCAGCTTGTTGAGTGCCAGGGTCGGTTCACCCCTCCACTTT. The encoded protein is CASSLLSARVGSPLHF.

The rearrangement links TRBV13 to TRBJ2-4; D perhaps matches TRBD2 (5 bases). Germline CDR1 PRHDT, CDR2 FYEKMQ (reference sequence). The CDR3 consists of 13 residues. The V and J ends lost 4 bases and 6 bases respectively, with 10 bases between them. For the CDR3, the DNA is TGTGCCAGCAGCTCCGGGAACCCAAACATTCAGTACTTC. Its protein product is CASSSGNPNIQYF.

This chain connects TRBV11-2 to TRBJ2-7; TRBD2 matches 10 bases. From germline, CDR1 is SGHAT and CDR2 FQNNGV. CDR3 length: 17 amino acids. J gave up 5 bases and V 0 bases, and 10 bases lay outside the gene matches. The CDR3 DNA is TGTGCCAGCAGCTTAGACAATCAGCGGGGGGGATTCGACGAGCAGTACTTC. Translating it yields CASSLDNQRGGFDEQYF.

V gene TRBV4-3 combines with J gene TRBJ1-6; D gene ambiguous. Trimming cost V 1 base and J 7 bases, with 14 bases left between them. Looked up from germline, CDR1 is LGHNA and CDR2 is YSLEER. The CDR3 loop spans 16 amino acids. CDR3: CASSQGSGEKNSPLHF. The CDR3 DNA sequence: TGCGCCAGCAGCCAAGGCTCCGGAGAGAAAAATTCACCCCTCCACTTT.

This chain uses TRBV5-1 with TRBJ2-3, with D possibly TRBD1 on 5 matching bases. CDR3 length: 16 residues. The germline V gene has CDR1 SGHRS and CDR2 YFSETQ. V lost 1 base and J 2 bases, leaving 14 bases between the germline ends. The CDR3 region has the DNA TGCGCCAGCAGCTTGCTTCCCCAGGGCCACACAGATACGCAGTATTTT. It encodes CASSLLPQGHTDTQYF.

In this sample, this clone turned up a few times. The V gene is TRBV2, the J gene TRBJ1-3; 7 bases are shared with TRBD1. The V segment lost 11 bases and the J segment 3 bases; nucleotides outside the gene matches: 7. The CDR3 is 13 residues long. Germline lookup yields CDR1 SNHLY and CDR2 FYNNEI. The CDR3 protein is CACTGVNGNTIYF. The CDR3 DNA reads TGTGCCTGCACAGGGGTAAATGGAAACACCATATATTTT. The variable domain in full, completed from reference TRBV2 and TRBJ1-3, reads EPEVTQTPSHQVTQMGQEVILRCVPISNHLYFYWYRQILGQKVEFLVSFYNNEISEKSEIFDDQFSVERPDGSNFTLKIRSTKLEDSAMYFCACTGVNGNTIYFGEGSWLTVV.

The V call is TRBV6-4, the J call TRBJ1-3; 8 nucleotides align to TRBD1. Germline V lookup: CDR1 MRHNA, CDR2 SNTAGT. V lost 6 bases, J lost 4 bases, and 8 bases stayed unmatched. The CDR3 runs to 15 residues. The CDR3 loop reads CASRPGQGEGNTIYF. CDR3 sequence (DNA): TGTGCCAGCAGACCCGGACAGGGTGAAGGAAACACCATATATTTT.